Below are 23 T cell receptor beta chains sequenced from a single sample in a study of T-cell memory formation after mild COVID-19. TCRdb processed the 5' RACE reads anew with MiXCR; each CDR3 protein has one entry. The data show 85,000 to 120,000 distinct CDR3 sequences, over 10% seen once. Sequenced sample: PBMCs or a T cell subset sorted from them (not recorded which). These receptors were obtained from an adult woman who had mild COVID-19 (a few samples of this study predate the infection). Cell type and time point are not known.

A remark on this clonotype: Germline is not matched at one junction end, which may reflect a read error. The V and J genes are TRBV28 and TRBJ2-1; weak D call: TRBD2 (5 bases). The CDR3 spans 13 residues. Germline V lookup: CDR1 MDHEN, CDR2 SYDVKM. CDR3 amino acids: CASSFDRWAGAVF. The CDR3, as DNA: TGTGCCAGCAGTTTCGATAGATGGGCAGGAGCGGTCTTC. The full variable domain, completed using reference TRBV28 and TRBJ2-1, is DVKVTQSSRYLVKRTGEKVFLECVQDMDHENMFWYRQDPGLGLRLIYFSYDVKMKEKGDIPEGYSVSREKKERFSLILESASTNQTSMYLCASSFDRWAGAVFGPGTRLTVL.

V usage is TRBV29-1 and J usage is TRBJ2-5; D is unclear. The CDR3 has 13 amino acids. Trimming cost V 7 bases and J 4 bases, with 16 bases left between them. Germline V CDR1 and CDR2: SQVTM, ANQGSEA. As DNA, the CDR3 is TGCAGCGCTTCCGCGAGCAGCGTAGAGACCCAGTACTTC. The encoded protein is CSASASSVETQYF. The full variable domain, rest sourced from reference TRBV29-1 and TRBJ2-5, is SAVISQKPSRDICQRGTSLTIQCQVDSQVTMMFWYRQQPGQSLTLIATANQGSEATYESGFVIDKFPISRPNLTFSTLTVSNMSPEDSSIYLCSASASSVETQYFGPGTRLLVL.

The rearrangement links TRBV5-4 to TRBJ2-7, with D perhaps matching TRBD2 (6 bases). The CDR3 runs to 13 residues. Germline V gene data show CDR1 as SGHNT and CDR2 as YYREEE (reference sequence). V lost 10 bases and J lost 4, with 18 bases in between. CDR3 amino acids: CALSAGGSYEQYF. The CDR3 region has the DNA TGTGCCCTGTCAGCCGGGGGATCGTACGAGCAGTACTTC. Drawing the rest from reference TRBV5-4 and TRBJ2-7, the complete variable domain is ETGVTQSPTHLIKTRGQQVTLRCSSQSGHNTVSWYQQALGQGPQFIFQYYREEENGRGNFPPRFSGLQFPNYSSELNVNALELDDSALYLCALSAGGSYEQYFGPGTRLTVT.

In its sample, this clonotype was seen a few times. The chain links TRBV7-2 to TRBJ1-1; possible D gene TRBD1, 5 bases. The germline gives CDR1 SGHTA, CDR2 FQGNSA. This CDR3 has 13 amino acids. Trimming left V 6 bases short and J 4 bases short, with 12 bases between. CDR3 nucleotide sequence: TGTGCCAGCAGACCCCGGGGGACCACTGAAGCTTTCTTT. It codes for CASRPRGTTEAFF.

This clonotype was counted a few times. As DNA, the CDR3 is TGCAGCATCGGAGCGGGGACAGGGGTCACCGGGGAGCTGTTTTTT. Its translation is CSIGAGTGVTGELFF. The J gene is TRBJ2-2, the V gene TRBV29-1; 10 bases line up with TRBD1. Trimming at V came to 8 bases and at J to 4 bases, leaving 10 bases not matched to a gene. The CDR3 spans 15 residues. Germline CDR1 is SQVTM and CDR2 is ANQGSEA.

CDR3 amino acids: CSVDLDRGTDTQYF. CDR3 nucleotides: TGCAGCGTTGACTTGGACAGGGGAACAGATACGCAGTATTTT. V usage is TRBV29-1 and J usage is TRBJ2-3; 9 bases map to TRBD1. In germline, CDR1 is SQVTM, CDR2 ANQGSEA. The CDR3 runs 14 residues. V shed 3 bases, J shed 3 bases, and the junction held 4 bases outside the gene matches.

This chain connects TRBV4-1 to TRBJ2-7; 7 bases map to TRBD1. CDR3 length equals 15 residues. V lost 0 bases to trimming and J lost 1 base; unmatched junction nucleotides: 3. CDR1 is MGHRA and CDR2 is YSYEKL in the germline V gene. CDR3 DNA: TGCGCCAGCAGCCAAGAGGACAGGTTTTCCTACGAGCAGTACTTC. This translates into CASSQEDRFSYEQYF.

This clonotype was seen a handful of times. J is TRBJ2-3 and V is TRBV4-1; 8 bases match TRBD1. The V segment lost 8 bases and the J segment 5 bases; nucleotides outside the gene matches: 9. The CDR3 is 14 amino acids. Germline CDR1 reads MGHRA; CDR2 reads YSYEKL. The CDR3 protein is CASQGMTGVDTQYF. The CDR3 nucleotides read TGCGCCAGCCAAGGAATGACAGGGGTAGATACGCAGTATTTT.

This rearrangement joins TRBV7-3 to TRBJ2-2; D might be TRBD1 (5 bases). The V end was cut by 5 bases, the J end by 0 bases, with 7 bases between. This CDR3 region has 14 residues. The germline gives CDR1 SGHTA, CDR2 FQGTGA. The CDR3 here is CASSQGSNTGELFF. CDR3 in DNA: TGTGCCAGCAGCCAGGGATCGAACACCGGGGAGCTGTTTTTT.

This clonotype appeared a few times. The rearrangement uses TRBV7-9 and TRBJ2-6, with D unresolved. CDR1 and CDR2 (germline): SEHNR, FQNEAQ (reference sequence). Trimming shortened V by 1 base and J by 0 bases, and 13 bases separated the two germline ends. This CDR3 has 18 residues. The CDR3 nucleotides are TGTGCCAGCAGCTTAGGGTATAGAGGCGGCTCTGGGGCCAACGTCCTGACTTTC. Its translation: CASSLGYRGGSGANVLTF.

This clonotype was observed a handful of times. The chain is built from TRBV18 and TRBJ2-7; TRBD2 agrees at 7 bases. V lost 5 bases, J lost 2 bases, and 6 bases stayed unmatched. The germline gives CDR1 KGHSH, CDR2 LQKENI. The CDR3 has 14 residues. CDR3 in DNA: TGTGCCAGCTCAACCACTAGCGTAACCTACGAGCAGTACTTC. This codes for CASSTTSVTYEQYF.

The sample holds a few counts of this clonotype. This chain connects TRBV7-2 to TRBJ2-7; the match to TRBD1 covers 11 bases. J was trimmed by 6 bases and V by 6 bases; bases with no gene match: 7. The germline CDR1 and CDR2 sequences are SGHTA and FQGNSA. The CDR3 is made up of 14 amino acids. The CDR3, as DNA: TGTGCCAGCAGACCCGGACAGGGGGCTTCCGAGCAGTACTTC. Encoded protein: CASRPGQGASEQYF.

This clonotype has a handful of counts. This chain joins TRBV7-2 and TRBJ1-3; D remains unclear. The CDR3 sequence is 15 residues long. Germline values: CDR1 SGHTA, CDR2 FQGNSA. Trimming removed 5 bases at V and 0 bases at J, with 11 bases between. CDR3 bases: TGTGCCAGCAGCCCATTGACTTTCTCTGGAAACACCATATATTTT. Translating it yields CASSPLTFSGNTIYF.

The J gene is TRBJ2-1, the V gene TRBV6-5, with D perhaps matching TRBD2 (6 bases). V lost 2 bases, J lost 4 bases, and 12 bases lay in between. CDR3 length: 15 residues. The germline V gene has CDR1 MNHEY and CDR2 SVGAGI. For the CDR3, the DNA is TGTGCCAGCAGTTACGACGCGGAGGGGTACAATGAGCAGTTCTTC. It specifies CASSYDAEGYNEQFF.

The chain joins TRBV29-1 to TRBJ1-3; no clear D. The CDR3 has 13 residues. Deletions cut 6 bases from V and 4 bases from J, with 13 bases between. From germline, CDR1 is SQVTM and CDR2 ANQGSEA. CDR3 region: CSVARGIGNTIYF. The CDR3 DNA reads TGCAGCGTGGCACGGGGAATCGGAAACACCATATATTTT.

The rearrangement links TRBV13 to TRBJ2-7, with TRBD1 matching over 8 bases. With 5 bases clipped from V and 4 bases from J, the junction kept 10 bases outside the gene matches. This CDR3 spans 15 amino acids. Germline V gene sequence: CDR1 PRHDT, CDR2 FYEKMQ (reference sequence). This CDR3 reads CASSPTGVRTYEQYF. In DNA, the CDR3 is TGTGCCAGCAGCCCGACAGGGGTAAGAACTTACGAGCAGTACTTC.

This clonotype was detected ten times or more. CDR3: CASSPTGDPYNEQFF. The DNA of the CDR3 is TGTGCCAGCAGCCCAACGGGGGATCCCTACAATGAGCAGTTCTTC. The gene calls are TRBV7-6 and TRBJ2-1; weak D call: TRBD2 (6 bases). The V gene's germline CDR1 is SGHVS and CDR2 FNYEAQ. The length of the CDR3 is 15 residues. V lost 5 bases, J lost 2 bases, and 13 bases lay in between.

In this sample, this clonotype turned up a few times. The CDR3 region has the DNA TGCGCCAGCAGCTGGACTAGCGGGGTTTACAATGAGCAGTTCTTC. Its protein is CASSWTSGVYNEQFF. The chain uses TRBV5-1 and TRBJ2-1; 12 nucleotides match TRBD2. The CDR3 totals 15 residues. CDR1 is SGHRS and CDR2 is YFSETQ in the germline V gene. V shed 3 bases and J 4 bases; nucleotides not matched to a gene: 2.

This clonotype has a count of ten or more. V is TRBV6-1 and J is TRBJ1-2; D remains unclear. In germline, CDR1 is MNHNS, CDR2 SASEGT. The CDR3 length is 13 residues. V was shortened by 1 base and J by 4 bases, with 7 bases between the two germline ends. The chain's CDR3 is CASSEVASYGYTF. The CDR3 DNA is TGTGCCAGCAGTGAAGTCGCCAGCTATGGCTACACCTTC.

This rearrangement joins TRBV11-2 to TRBJ2-5; 8 bases align to TRBD1. The CDR3 is 14 amino acids. The germline V gene has CDR1 SGHAT and CDR2 FQNNGV. The junction had 4 bases not matched to a gene; V was cut back by 3 bases and J by 4 bases. DNA for the CDR3: TGTGCCAGCAGCTTGACAGGGGTCCGAGAGACCCAGTACTTC. This gives the protein CASSLTGVRETQYF.

This clonotype was recorded a few times. The genes are TRBV5-5 and TRBJ2-1, with 8 positions matching TRBD2. Germline CDR1 and CDR2: SGHKS and YYEKEE (reference sequence). Unmatched junction bases numbered 6, after V lost 0 bases and J lost 16 bases. This CDR3 spans 12 amino acids. This chain's CDR3 is CASSLGGLGFFF. The CDR3 nucleotides read TGTGCCAGCAGCTTGGGGGGACTAGGGTTCTTCTTC.

This clonotype was seen a few times. This sequence joins TRBV9 and TRBJ2-1; a weak D match, TRBD1 (5 bases). Germline lookup yields CDR1 SGDLS and CDR2 YYNGEE. The CDR3 is 13 amino acids. Trimming took 0 bases from V and 7 from J, leaving 8 bases between them. In nucleotides, the CDR3 is TGTGCCAGCAGCGTAGCTCAGGGTAATGAGCAGTTCTTC. It is translated as CASSVAQGNEQFF.

In its sample, this clonotype was seen a few times. J is TRBJ1-3 and V is TRBV20-1; D gene uncertain. V dropped 1 base and J dropped 2 bases, with 3 bases sitting between them. Germline V CDR1 and CDR2: DFQATT, SNEGSKA (reference sequence). The CDR3 length is 12 residues. CDR3 residues: CSARGAGNTIYF. For the CDR3, the DNA is TGCAGTGCTAGAGGAGCTGGAAACACCATATATTTT.